The T cell receptor (beta chain) described here comes from a study of response to subunit inactivated influenza vaccine. TCRdb re-analysed the RT-PCR reads in MiXCR, keeping a single row per CDR3 protein. The table lists about 170,000 distinct CDR3 sequences, 10% to 15% of them singletons. V lost 4 bases and J lost 5, with 14 bases in between. Germline V CDR1 and CDR2: ENHRY, SYGVKD. The CDR3 covers 14 residues. These same records also appear under a second study, on T cells expressing NK-cell markers. Per that paper: Synthesis of TCR beta cDNA relied on 5'RACE template switching carrying UMIs.

The V call is TRBV10-3, the J call TRBJ1-1; tentatively, D is TRBD1 (5 bases). Sequencing was performed on CD8+ T cells sorted from PBMCs, taken 11 to 12 days after vaccination. The clonotype comes from a man aged 50 to 60 who received an inactivated influenza vaccine. CDR3 sequence: CAISVGVRETEAFF. DNA of the CDR3: TGTGCCATCAGTGTGGGGGTGAGAGAAACTGAAGCTTTCTTT.